The 17 T cell receptor beta chains below come from one sample, sequenced in a study of T cells after yellow fever vaccination. TCRdb itself ran the 5' RACE reads through MiXCR, one entry per CDR3 protein. The table lists 500,000 to 650,000 distinct CDR3 sequences, 13% of them singletons. The specimen was PBMCs, collected on the day of the yellow fever booster vaccination. The source is a man between 25 and 39 years old who received the YFV17D yellow fever vaccine.

This clonotype was counted a few times. V and J are TRBV7-9 and TRBJ2-3; a weak D match, TRBD2 (6 bases). V dropped 0 bases and J dropped 6 bases, with 13 bases sitting between them. CDR1 SEHNR and CDR2 FQNEAQ come from the germline V gene (reference sequence). The CDR3 spans 15 residues. The DNA for the CDR3 is TGTGCCAGCAGCTTAGCCCAGAGCGGGCAGGATACGCAGTATTTT. Its translation: CASSLAQSGQDTQYF.

This clonotype was seen a handful of times. The chain has TRBV6-2 or TRBV6-3 and TRBJ2-5, with D perhaps TRBD1 (5 bases). The V end lost 8 bases, the J end lost 2 bases, and 21 bases lay between the germline ends. The CDR3 has 16 residues. The V gene's germline CDR1 is MNHEY and CDR2 SVGEGT. CDR3 DNA sequence: TGTGCCAGCCAGGGAAAGAGCGTTCGAATTCAAGAGACCCAGTACTTC. Translated, it gives CASQGKSVRIQETQYF.

This rearrangement joins TRBV4-2 to TRBJ2-3, with TRBD2 as a possible D gene (6 bases). Germline values: CDR1 LGHNA, CDR2 YNFKEQ. The ends were cut back, 4 bases at V and 0 bases at J, with 17 bases in the middle. The CDR3 consists of 17 residues. This CDR3 is CASSRRGLDASTDTQYF. Written as DNA, the CDR3 is TGTGCCAGCAGCCGGAGGGGACTTGACGCCAGCACAGATACGCAGTATTTT.

This clonotype appeared a few times. The chain employs TRBV7-2 and TRBJ2-7; TRBD2 matches 7 bases. The CDR3 loop spans 14 amino acids. The germline gives CDR1 SGHTA, CDR2 FQGNSA. V lost 5 bases and J lost 0; bases outside the gene matches: 4. Here the CDR3 DNA reads TGTGCCAGCAGCACGCAGCGGGACTCCTACGAGCAGTACTTC. Its translation is CASSTQRDSYEQYF.

The chain couples TRBV3-1 to TRBJ2-7; D may be TRBD1 (6 bases). Germline CDR1 LGHDT, CDR2 YNNKEL (reference sequence). Trimming cost V 4 bases and J 7 bases, with 17 bases left between them. The CDR3 has 14 amino acids. CDR3 sequence: CASSPGHPLGEQYF. CDR3 nucleotides: TGTGCCAGCAGCCCGGGACACCCTTTGGGTGAGCAGTACTTC.

This chain joins TRBV27 and TRBJ2-3, with 11 bases that match TRBD2. CDR1 is MNHEY and CDR2 is SMNVEV in the germline V gene (reference sequence). The trim removed 6 bases at V and 10 bases at J, leaving 12 bases unmatched. The CDR3 loop spans 15 amino acids. The CDR3 region is CASSHRLAGRNAQYF. The CDR3 DNA follows: TGTGCCAGCAGCCACCGACTAGCGGGAAGGAATGCGCAGTATTTT.

The chain combines TRBV2 with TRBJ2-7; D perhaps matches TRBD2 (5 bases). CDR3 length: 13 amino acids. The V and J ends lost 4 bases and 8 bases respectively, with 15 bases between them. Per the germline V gene, CDR1 is SNHLY and CDR2 is FYNNEI. The CDR3 DNA reads TGTGCCAGCAGTGGTGAAGCGGTAGTTCAGCAGTACTTC. Its translation is CASSGEAVVQQYF.

This clonotype came up a few times. The V call is TRBV7-8, the J call TRBJ2-1, with 7 nucleotides matching TRBD2. Germline V lookup: CDR1 SGHVS, CDR2 FQNEAQ. CDR3 length: 16 amino acids. Trimming took 5 bases from V and 7 from J; bases not matched to a gene: 14. As DNA, the CDR3 is TGTGCCAGCAGCCGAGGTGGGGGGACTACCTGGAATGAGCAGTTCTTC. It yields the protein CASSRGGGTTWNEQFF.

DNA of the CDR3: TGTGCCAGCAGCCGGACTAGCGGGAGCGTCGAGCAGTACTTC. Its translation: CASSRTSGSVEQYF. The chain is built from TRBV3-1 and TRBJ2-7; 13 nucleotides line up with TRBD2. This CDR3 spans 14 amino acids. Losses at the gene ends were 4 bases for V and 6 bases for J; bases not matched to a gene: 3. Per the germline V gene, CDR1 is LGHDT and CDR2 is YNNKEL (reference sequence).

The sample holds a few counts of this clonotype. The chain is built from TRBV9 and TRBJ1-6, with D perhaps TRBD1 (5 bases). V was shortened by 4 bases and J by 9 bases, with 20 bases between the two germline ends. Germline loops: CDR1 SGDLS, CDR2 YYNGEE. There are 16 residues in the CDR3. DNA of the CDR3: TGTGCCAGCAGCTTTGGAGGGACGGCTGGAGGTTCACCCCTCCACTTT. This sequence encodes CASSFGGTAGGSPLHF.

This chain links TRBV20-1 with TRBJ1-2; maybe TRBD1 (6 bases). Trimming took off 6 bases at V and 2 bases at J, with 19 bases between the two ends. This CDR3 is 15 amino acids long. Per germline, CDR1 DFQATT and CDR2 SNEGSKA (reference sequence). This CDR3 reads CSAAGGLIPNYGYTF. The CDR3 nucleotides read TGCAGTGCCGCCGGGGGGCTAATCCCGAACTATGGCTACACCTTC.

This clonotype was recorded a few times. The chain couples TRBV11-1 to TRBJ2-7; D may match TRBD1 or TRBD2 (5 bases each). Trimming pared 3 bases from V and 6 bases from J, leaving 18 bases between. Germline-derived CDR1 and CDR2 are SGHAT and FQDESV (reference sequence). The CDR3 is 15 residues long. CDR3 region: CASSFLGVGRGEQYF. CDR3 in DNA: TGTGCCAGCAGCTTCCTGGGGGTTGGGCGAGGCGAGCAGTACTTC.

This clonotype showed up just a few times. V usage is TRBV20-1 and J usage is TRBJ2-3; possibly TRBD2 for D (6 bases). Trimming took 5 bases from V and 1 from J, leaving 22 bases between them. The CDR3 extends over 17 amino acids. Looked up from germline, CDR1 is DFQATT and CDR2 is SNEGSKA (reference sequence). The CDR3 region has the DNA TGCAGTGCTCCCCCGAGGGGAGCGGGCGGAGGCACAGATACGCAGTATTTT. This codes for CSAPPRGAGGGTDTQYF.

This clonotype was detected only a few times. The chain has TRBV25-1 and TRBJ1-3; tentative D call: TRBD1 (5 bases). This CDR3 has 14 residues. Germline V gene lookup returns CDR1 MGHDK and CDR2 SYGVNS. V lost 5 bases and J 4 bases, leaving 12 bases between the germline ends. CDR3: CASSWGSYGNTIYF. The CDR3 DNA reads TGTGCCAGCAGTTGGGGCTCATACGGAAACACCATATATTTT.

The sample holds a few counts of this clonotype. The chain joins TRBV7-2 to TRBJ2-3, with D tentatively TRBD1 or TRBD2 (6 bases each). The V end lost 5 bases, the J end lost 0 bases, and 15 bases lay between the germline ends. The CDR3 spans 16 residues. The germline CDR1 and CDR2 sequences are SGHTA and FQGNSA. This chain's CDR3 is CASSPRGLASTDTQYF. The CDR3 nucleotides are TGTGCCAGCAGCCCCCGGGGGCTAGCTAGCACAGATACGCAGTATTTT.

The sample holds a few counts of this clonotype. This rearrangement joins TRBV4-3 to TRBJ2-7; D may be TRBD1 or TRBD2 (5 bases each). V gave up 0 bases and J gave up 9 bases, with 12 bases separating them. Germline values: CDR1 LGHNA, CDR2 YSLEER. This CDR3 comprises 13 residues. CDR3 nucleotides: TGCGCCAGCAGCCAAGATCGAGGGGTCGTGCAGTACTTC. Translated: CASSQDRGVVQYF.

The chain recombines TRBV6-1 with TRBJ2-6, with 13 bases lining up with TRBD2. Germline lookup yields CDR1 MNHNS and CDR2 SASEGT. The junction had 5 bases not matched to a gene; V was cut back by 6 bases and J by 0 bases. The CDR3 loop spans 18 amino acids. CDR3 bases: TGTGCCAGCAGCCGTCGGACTAGCGGGAGCTCTGGGGCCAACGTCCTGACTTTC. Translating it yields CASSRRTSGSSGANVLTF.